This TCR beta chain was documented in a study of T cell responses to AZD1222 COVID-19 vaccine (dated by TCRdb to the early 2020s). About the study as a whole: AZD1222 recipients with second doses at about 4 weeks or about 12 weeks were pooled, because spike-specific TCR depth and breadth did not differ between schedules. TCR sequencing covered over 230 trial participants: about 210 given two doses of AZD1222 and 26 given two doses of MenACWY control vaccine. Enrollment into the trials was organized by age into subgroups of 18-55, 56-69 and 70-plus years, and those subgroups contained about 150, 27 and 61 TCR-sequenced participants, respectively. General findings and caveats noted by the study authors: Epitopes outside the regions mutated in the B.1.351 and B.1.1.7 variants were reportedly recognized by nearly half of the unique spike-specific TCRs. No day 14 peak-response samples were available, so repertoires were characterized only after the peak T cell response. Most participants were white British and females outnumbered males, and the authors suggested that clonal diversity may have been underestimated. In the small 56-69-year group, the increase in depth fell short of significance, most likely because of low power. CD4 TCRs associated with the vaccine covered the entire spike protein, and the dominant responses were in regions 160-218 and 743-854. Conclusions about previously exposed vaccinees are limited, since just a handful of AZD1222 recipients were seropositive for SARS-CoV-2 at baseline. After two AZD1222 doses, both the breadth and the depth of spike-specific TCRs were significantly higher than at day 0 and than in MenACWY recipients.

The CDR3 covers 13 residues, taking in both the cysteine and the phenylalanine. The only DNA kept is the CDR3, 39 bases in frame from the first base. V sheds 5 bases and J sheds 3 bases, leaving 11 bases between their ends. Looking up the germline V gene yields CDR1 SQVTM and CDR2 ANQGSEA. The CDR3 regions of human TCRbeta chains were subjected to immunosequencing. The original methods were these. TCRs in the repertoires were matched against a reference library of SARS-CoV-2-specific TCRs that had been generated with the MIRA antigen-specificity platform. Breadth meant the fraction of unique TCRs that were SARS-CoV-2-associated, whereas depth meant the fraction of total T cells that were SARS-CoV-2-associated. Using the MIRA data, each spike-specific TCR was assigned both to the spike region to which the TCR was reactive and to a CD4 or CD8 class. Log10-transformed breadth and depth values were compared by one-way ANOVA with Sidak's multiple comparisons tests. What TCRdb holds here is the immuneACCESS table cut down to in-frame rearrangements. Part of the clones is not present; checked against another copy, under half of the missing clones reflect an unresolved V gene, and the others are unexplained. V and J calls and clone size are given by that table; D and trimming were obtained from the DNA. The sample records more than 110,000 clones, approximately 90% of which are singletons. Around 2.8% of the sample is in the top ten clones.

Note on this clone: What this receptor recognizes is not known. Base qualities are not at hand, and no much larger clone is one base apart.

Reading the label with the study, this specimen's time point is: baseline before first vaccination. Vaccinee samples came from UK trials COV001 and COV002, including a single-blind randomized controlled phase 2/3 trial of AZD1222 (ChAdOx1 nCoV-19) in healthy adults. Trial participant PBMC samples were collected at day 0 and day 28 after the second dose for TCRbeta chain sequencing. The sequence came from an adult in good health. The sample was peripheral blood, taken on day 0 of AZD1222 vaccination. The rearrangement joined TRBV29-1 to TRBJ1-5; the D gene is not confidently resolved. Here is the DNA: TGCAGCGTTCCCGGTGGCCCCAATCAGCCCCAGCATTTT. This codes for CSVPGGPNQPQHF.